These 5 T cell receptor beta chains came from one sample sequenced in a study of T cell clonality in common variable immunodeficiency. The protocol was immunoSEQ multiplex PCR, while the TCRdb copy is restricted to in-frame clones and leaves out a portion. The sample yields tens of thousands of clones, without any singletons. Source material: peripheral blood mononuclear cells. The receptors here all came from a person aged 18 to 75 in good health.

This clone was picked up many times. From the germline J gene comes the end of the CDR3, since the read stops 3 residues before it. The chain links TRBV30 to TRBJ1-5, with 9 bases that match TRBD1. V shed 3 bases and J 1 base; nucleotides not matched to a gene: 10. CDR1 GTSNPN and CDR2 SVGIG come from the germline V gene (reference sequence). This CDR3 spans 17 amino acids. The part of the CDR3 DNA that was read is TGTGCCTGGAGGGGAGGGACAGGGCCTGAGAGCAATCAGCCC. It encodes CAWRGGTGPESNQP. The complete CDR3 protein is CAWRGGTGPESNQPQHF.

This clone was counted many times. The CDR3 bases that were read are TGCAGTGCCCGAGCCGGGACTAGCGGGAACTCTGAG. Its translation: CSARAGTSGNSE. The whole CDR3 protein is CSARAGTSGNSEQFF. The chain joins TRBV20-1 to TRBJ2-1, with 13 bases lining up with TRBD2. The CDR3 end falls 3 residues outside the read, so it is completed with the germline J gene. The germline V gene encodes CDR1 DFQATT and CDR2 SNEGSKA (reference sequence). Trimming at V came to 6 bases and at J to 9 bases, leaving 11 bases not matched to a gene. The CDR3 is 15 amino acids.

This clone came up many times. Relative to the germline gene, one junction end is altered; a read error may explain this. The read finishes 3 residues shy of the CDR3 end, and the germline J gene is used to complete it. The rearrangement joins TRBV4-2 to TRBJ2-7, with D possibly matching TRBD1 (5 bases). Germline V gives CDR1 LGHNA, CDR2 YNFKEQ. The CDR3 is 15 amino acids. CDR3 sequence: CASSQESQGSYEQYF. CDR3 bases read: TGCGCCAGCAGCCAAGAAAGCCAGGGTTCGTACGAG.

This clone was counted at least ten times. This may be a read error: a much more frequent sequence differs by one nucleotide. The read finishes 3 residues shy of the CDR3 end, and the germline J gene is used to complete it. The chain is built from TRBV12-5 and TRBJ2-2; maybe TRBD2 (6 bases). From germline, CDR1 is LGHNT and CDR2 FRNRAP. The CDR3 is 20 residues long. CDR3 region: CASGLVQPGVPASGANVLFF. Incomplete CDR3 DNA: TGTGCTAGTGGTTTGGTACAACCGGGGGTGCCTGCCTCTGGGGCCAACGTG.

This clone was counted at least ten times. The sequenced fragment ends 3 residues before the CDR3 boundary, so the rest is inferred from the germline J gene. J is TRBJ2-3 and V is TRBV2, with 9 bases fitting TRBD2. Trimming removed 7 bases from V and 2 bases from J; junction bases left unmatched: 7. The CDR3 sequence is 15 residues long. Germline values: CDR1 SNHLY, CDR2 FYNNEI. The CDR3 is CASKSSGDYTDTQYF. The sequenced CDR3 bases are TGTGCCAGCAAATCTAGCGGGGATTACACAGATACG.